The sequence of this T cell receptor beta chain was determined in a study of T cells after yellow fever vaccination. Study observations and caveats: At 95% to 97% for CD4 and almost 90% for CD8, most primary-vaccination clones showed up again after the booster.

About this clonotype itself: What it binds is unknown.

5'RACE template switching generated TCR cDNA, adding a universal primer site and UMIs. From the 5' RACE reads, TCRdb called clonotypes with MiXCR, one entry per CDR3 protein. The sample includes 300,000 to 400,000 distinct CDR3 sequences, about 12% seen only once; the top ten take roughly 3.1%. The material sequenced was CD4+ T cells sorted from PBMCs, taken 15 days after the yellow fever booster vaccination. This sequence was found in a man younger than 35 who received the YFV17D yellow fever vaccine.

The CDR3 sequence: CASSDRGFGGTDTQYF. The CDR3 nucleotides are TGCGCCAGCAGTGACCGGGGCTTCGGGGGCACAGATACGCAGTATTTT. V and J are TRBV10-2 and TRBJ2-3; possibly TRBD1 or TRBD2 for D (5 bases each). V lost 3 bases to trimming and J lost 1 base, with 14 bases between them. The V gene's germline CDR1 is WSHSY and CDR2 SAAADI. This CDR3 is 16 amino acids long.